Below are 8 T cell receptor beta chains sequenced from a single sample in a study of vaccination and CD4 T cells after COVID-19. The treatment: approximately 9-day PBMC culture with coronavirus spike peptide pools or control peptides (ViraFEST assay). The unexposed donor provided CD4+ T cells, which were taken before the COVID-19 pandemic (2011-2018). Cultured CD4+ T cell DNA underwent sequencing with the Oncomine TCR Beta short-read assay. TCRdb processed the PCR reads anew with MiXCR; each CDR3 protein has one entry. Of about 7,000 distinct CDR3 sequences in the sample, 50% were seen once. Antigens of these TCRs are unknown. Sequencing input: CD4+ T cells from blood, cultured in vitro. These receptors were obtained from a human donor in good health.

Remarks on this clonotype: At one of its ends the junction is not consistent with the germline gene, which may arise from a read error. The V and J genes are TRBV6-5 and TRBJ1-5, with D maybe TRBD1 (6 bases). This CDR3 spans 15 amino acids. The germline V gene has CDR1 MNHEY and CDR2 SVGAGI. The CDR3 here is CASTYRDTRGEPQHF. The CDR3 nucleotides are TGTGCCAGCACTTACCGGGACACCCGAGGGGAGCCCCAGCATTTT.

This clonotype was recorded a few times. This chain joins TRBV20-1 and TRBJ1-2; TRBD1 aligns across 9 bases. In germline, CDR1 is DFQATT, CDR2 SNEGSKA (reference sequence). The J segment lost 4 bases and the V segment lost 3 bases, leaving 9 bases of the junction unmatched. The CDR3 is 15 amino acids. CDR3 in DNA: TGCAGTGCTAGTTTGGCGGGACAGGGCGCCTATGGCTACACCTTC. Translating it yields CSASLAGQGAYGYTF.

V and J are TRBV2 and TRBJ2-3, with D possibly being TRBD2 (6 bases). Trimming took 2 bases from V and 2 from J, leaving 17 bases between them. The CDR3 runs to 17 residues. Germline V lookup: CDR1 SNHLY, CDR2 FYNNEI. CDR3 protein: CASSEISTSWNTDTQYF. The CDR3 DNA reads as TGTGCCAGCAGTGAAATTAGTACTAGCTGGAACACAGATACGCAGTATTTT.

There are a few counts of this clonotype. The CDR3, as DNA: TGTGCCAGCAGCCGAGGGACTAGCGGGGAAGAGACCCAGTACTTC. Its translation is CASSRGTSGEETQYF. The chain joins TRBV5-4 to TRBJ2-5, with 13 bases matching TRBD2. The CDR3 is made up of 15 amino acids. Germline V lookup: CDR1 SGHNT, CDR2 YYREEE (reference sequence). Unmatched junction bases numbered 3, after V lost 4 bases and J lost 3 bases.

This clonotype turned up a few times. The gene calls are TRBV20-1 and TRBJ2-5; a possible D gene is TRBD2 (5 bases). Trimming stripped 3 bases from V and 3 bases from J, with 8 bases between. This CDR3 region has 12 residues. Germline assignment: CDR1 DFQATT and CDR2 SNEGSKA (reference sequence). The CDR3 region is CSASGREETQYF. In nucleotides, the CDR3 is TGCAGTGCTAGTGGGAGAGAAGAGACCCAGTACTTC.

V is TRBV7-8 and J is TRBJ2-1; TRBD2 agrees at 7 bases. The CDR3 length is 15 residues. Germline V gene data show CDR1 as SGHVS and CDR2 as FQNEAQ. The J segment lost 7 bases and the V segment lost 5 bases, leaving 11 bases of the junction unmatched. The CDR3: CASSKPGTIWNEQFF. CDR3 in DNA: TGTGCCAGCAGCAAACCCGGGACTATTTGGAATGAGCAGTTCTTC. Filled out from reference TRBV7-8 and TRBJ2-1, the complete variable domain reads GAGVSQSPRYKVAKRGQDVALRCDPISGHVSLFWYQQALGQGPEFLTYFQNEAQLDKSGLPSDRFFAERPEGSVSTLKIQRTQQEDSAVYLCASSKPGTIWNEQFFGPGTRLTVL.

There are a few counts of this clonotype. J is TRBJ2-1 and V is TRBV20-1; D gene unclear. The CDR3 is 14 residues long. Germline V CDR1 and CDR2: DFQATT, SNEGSKA (reference sequence). Trimming took off 3 bases at V and 4 bases at J, with 13 bases between the two ends. For the CDR3, the DNA is TGCAGTGCTAGTGGTGGAGAATTATACAATGAGCAGTTCTTC. This translates into CSASGGELYNEQFF.

The chain joins TRBV9 to TRBJ1-6, with D maybe TRBD1 (5 bases). This CDR3 spans 17 amino acids. Trimming took 3 bases from V and 5 from J, leaving 18 bases between them. From germline, CDR1 is SGDLS and CDR2 YYNGEE. The CDR3 loop is CASSASARDGDNSPLHF. The CDR3 region has the DNA TGTGCCAGCAGCGCCTCCGCTCGGGACGGAGATAATTCACCCCTCCACTTT.